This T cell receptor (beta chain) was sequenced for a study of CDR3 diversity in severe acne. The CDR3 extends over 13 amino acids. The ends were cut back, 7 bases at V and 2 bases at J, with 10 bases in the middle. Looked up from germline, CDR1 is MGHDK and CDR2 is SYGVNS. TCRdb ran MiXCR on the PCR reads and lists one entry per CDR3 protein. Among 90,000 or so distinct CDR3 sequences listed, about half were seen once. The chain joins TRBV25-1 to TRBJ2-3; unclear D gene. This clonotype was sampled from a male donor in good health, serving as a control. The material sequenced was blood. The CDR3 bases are TGTGCCAGCATGCCCGACACCACAGATACGCAGTATTTT. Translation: CASMPDTTDTQYF.